This T cell receptor beta chain is drawn from a study of long-term antiretroviral therapy in people with HIV. Study-wide context: The oldest samples precede the 2015 immediate-ART recommendation by about a decade.

The immunoSEQ assay was v3.0, run at survey level. The method was immunoSEQ multiplex PCR; TCRdb's version includes in-frame clones alone and lacks a portion of them. The table has roughly 30,000 clones, 93% seen once; the top ten hold 5.5% to 7%. With respect to this clone: Antigen unknown.

Overall study findings and caveats: Even long-term ART left TRB diversity below transplant donor controls, despite gains.

In germline, CDR1 is SGHTA, CDR2 FQGNSA. The CDR3 covers 13 residues. With 10 bases clipped from V and 7 bases from J, the junction kept 6 bases outside the gene matches. The rearrangement joins TRBV7-2 to TRBJ1-6, with TRBD1 matching over 8 bases. This receptor was identified in a middle-aged woman with HIV. Material: unsorted PBMCs, obtained approximately 6.3 years after starting antiretroviral therapy. CDR3 sequence: CANGQGGNSPLHF. As DNA, the CDR3 is TGTGCCAACGGACAGGGTGGCAATTCACCCCTCCACTTT.